One sample yielded the 32 T cell receptor beta chains listed below, sequenced in a study of blood T cell repertoires in COVID-19. Libraries were prepared by immunoSEQ multiplex PCR; TCRdb keeps only in-frame clonotypes and omits some of them. The sample has about 170,000 clones, approximately 83% seen once. The sequencing sample was made of peripheral blood. These receptors all come from a woman aged 80 or older with acute or convalescent COVID-19.

The chain uses TRBV9 and TRBJ1-4, with D possibly being TRBD1 (5 bases). The CDR3 is made up of 14 amino acids. CDR1 SGDLS and CDR2 YYNGEE come from the germline V gene. V shed 2 bases and J shed 1 base, with 6 bases lying between them. The CDR3 spells CASSVGGTNEKLFF. Written as DNA, the CDR3 is TGTGCCAGCAGCGTGGGGGGAACTAATGAAAAACTGTTTTTT.

This chain joins TRBV5-8 and TRBJ2-7; possible D gene TRBD1, 6 bases. V was trimmed by 4 bases and J by 5 bases, leaving 10 bases between them. Germline CDR1 SGHTS, CDR2 YDEGEE. CDR3 length equals 12 residues. CDR3 loop: CASSTTGHEQYF. CDR3 sequence (DNA): TGTGCCAGCAGCACGACAGGACACGAGCAGTACTTC.

This clone was recorded once. The J gene is TRBJ1-5, the V gene TRBV21-1; the table's D call, TRBD1, has no DNA check behind it. TRBV21-1 is listed as a pseudogene. This CDR3 region has 16 residues. For the CDR3, the DNA is TGTGCCAGCAGCAAAGCGCTTCAGACACCCAATCAGCCCCAGCATTTT. Protein: CASSKALQTPNQPQHF.

V is TRBV27 and J is TRBJ2-1; no clear D. Looked up from germline, CDR1 is MNHEY and CDR2 is SMNVEV (reference sequence). Trimming removed 6 bases from V and 4 bases from J, with 13 bases in between. The CDR3 contains 14 residues. CDR3 DNA sequence: TGTGCCAGCAGCTTTGAGTCCAGGTACAATGAGCAGTTCTTC. Amino acid sequence: CASSFESRYNEQFF.

The chain combines TRBV5-6 with TRBJ1-5; the D gene is possibly TRBD1 (6 bases). The CDR3 loop spans 16 amino acids. CDR1 and CDR2 from the germline V gene are SGHDT and YYEEEE. V shed 1 base and J shed 3 bases, with 14 bases lying between them. The DNA of the CDR3 is TGTGCCAGCAGCTTGCCCCAACAGGGCGTCAATCAGCCCCAGCATTTT. Translation: CASSLPQQGVNQPQHF.

V and J are TRBV15 and TRBJ2-1, with D uncertain. There are 15 residues in the CDR3. The ends were cut back, 0 bases at V and 7 bases at J, with 13 bases in the middle. Looked up from germline, CDR1 is LNHNV and CDR2 is YYDKDF (reference sequence). CDR3 in DNA: TGTGCCACCAGCAGAGATCTGACTGAGTCTAATGAGCAGTTCTTC. Its protein product is CATSRDLTESNEQFF. Looking up the rest from reference TRBV15 and TRBJ2-1 gives the full variable domain: DAMVIQNPRYQVTQFGKPVTLSCSQTLNHNVMYWYQQKSSQAPKLLFHYYDKDFNNEADTPDNFQSRRPNTSFCFLDIRSPGLGDTAMYLCATSRDLTESNEQFFGPGTRLTVL.

J is TRBJ1-1 and V is TRBV10-3, with 8 nucleotides matching TRBD1. From germline, CDR1 is ENHRY and CDR2 SYGVKD. The CDR3 sequence is 13 residues long. With V trimmed by 3 bases and J by 7 bases, 4 bases remained unmatched. CDR3 nucleotide sequence: TGTGCCATCAGTGACAGGGGGCAAGATGAAGCTTTCTTT. It codes for CAISDRGQDEAFF.

The chain links TRBV11-2 to TRBJ2-5; TRBD2 might be the D (5 bases). Between the trimmed V and J ends, which lost 6 bases and 0 bases, there was a span of 14 bases. CDR1 and CDR2 from the germline V gene are SGHAT and FQNNGV. The CDR3 covers 15 residues. The CDR3 sequence is CASSPGVGYQETQYF. DNA for the CDR3: TGTGCCAGCAGTCCCGGGGTCGGGTACCAAGAGACCCAGTACTTC.

The V call is TRBV12-3 or TRBV12-4, the J call TRBJ2-7, with D possibly TRBD1 on 6 matching bases. The CDR3 is 13 residues long. Trimming took off 3 bases at V and 3 bases at J, with 9 bases between the two ends. The CDR3 sequence is CASSFQGNYEQYF. The CDR3 DNA sequence: TGTGCCAGCAGTTTCCAGGGGAACTACGAGCAGTACTTC.

The chain couples TRBV12-5 to TRBJ2-5; D is possibly TRBD1 (6 bases). Looked up from germline, CDR1 is LGHNT and CDR2 is FRNRAP. V shed 7 bases and J shed 3 bases, with 15 bases lying between them. This CDR3 is 14 amino acids long. The DNA for the CDR3 is TGTGCTAGTGAAAAGGGGGACGCAGAAGAGACCCAGTACTTC. It codes for CASEKGDAEETQYF.

The chain uses TRBV6-6 and TRBJ2-1; D perhaps matches TRBD2 (6 bases). The CDR3 runs 16 residues. The germline gives CDR1 MNHNY, CDR2 SVGAGI (reference sequence). Trimming shortened V by 7 bases and J by 7 bases, and 23 bases separated the two germline ends. This CDR3 is CASIPSRDSRRNEQFF. Here the CDR3 DNA reads TGTGCCAGCATTCCCTCGAGGGACTCGCGTAGGAATGAGCAGTTCTTC.

The V call is TRBV4-1, the J call TRBJ1-6; D unresolved. The germline CDR1 and CDR2 sequences are MGHRA and YSYEKL. The V end was cut by 0 bases, the J end by 6 bases, with 12 bases between. This CDR3 is 16 amino acids long. CDR3 sequence (DNA): TGCGCCAGCAGCCAAGAGGGGAGGCCCTTTAATTCACCCCTCCACTTT. It translates to CASSQEGRPFNSPLHF.

This chain connects TRBV5-6 to TRBJ1-2; 9 bases are shared with TRBD1. The CDR3 is 15 amino acids. Germline V gene lookup returns CDR1 SGHDT and CDR2 YYEEEE. The V gene end was trimmed by 2 bases and the J gene end by 2 bases; junction bases not matched to a gene: 4. The CDR3 nucleotides read TGTGCCAGCAGCTTCAGGGACAGGGTCAACTATGGCTACACCTTC. Translating gives CASSFRDRVNYGYTF.

This chain links TRBV30 with TRBJ2-7; TRBD2 agrees at 9 bases. CDR1 GTSNPN and CDR2 SVGIG come from the germline V gene (reference sequence). The junction had 9 bases not matched to a gene; V was cut back by 1 base and J by 2 bases. CDR3 length: 16 amino acids. CDR3 region: CAWSGGRRGRAYEQYF. DNA of the CDR3: TGTGCCTGGAGTGGGGGGCGGCGCGGGAGGGCCTACGAGCAGTACTTC.

The rearrangement joins TRBV27 to TRBJ2-2; D is unresolved. CDR3 length equals 16 residues. Trimming took off 2 bases at V and 0 bases at J, with 10 bases between the two ends. Germline V gives CDR1 MNHEY, CDR2 SMNVEV (reference sequence). In DNA form, the CDR3 reads TGTGCCAGCAGTTTAGGAGTAGCCGCGAACACCGGGGAGCTGTTTTTT. This encodes CASSLGVAANTGELFF.

V usage is TRBV29-1 and J usage is TRBJ1-5; 11 bases are a match to TRBD1. This CDR3 comprises 15 residues. V gave up 4 bases and J gave up 3 bases; unmatched junction bases: 5. Germline V gene sequence: CDR1 SQVTM, CDR2 ANQGSEA. The CDR3 protein is CSVGGTGGDNQPQHF. The CDR3 bases are TGCAGCGTTGGAGGGACAGGGGGGGACAATCAGCCCCAGCATTTT.

This clone was observed a single time. The chain uses TRBV6-5 and TRBJ2-5; tentative D call: TRBD1 (6 bases). The CDR3 runs to 15 residues. Trimming cost V 6 bases and J 3 bases, with 17 bases left between them. The germline V gene encodes CDR1 MNHEY and CDR2 SVGAGI. DNA for the CDR3: TGTGCCAGCAGCCCACCCGGGACACCAAAAGAGACCCAGTACTTC. Amino acid sequence: CASSPPGTPKETQYF.

V is TRBV2 and J is TRBJ1-2, with D tentatively TRBD1 (5 bases). CDR1 is SNHLY and CDR2 is FYNNEI in the germline V gene. CDR3 length: 14 residues. V lost 4 bases and J 4 bases, leaving 13 bases between the germline ends. The CDR3 nucleotides read TGTGCCAGCAGTGTTGGGGGGGAGGGCTATGGCTACACCTTC. Protein sequence: CASSVGGEGYGYTF. Full variable domain (remainder filled in from reference TRBV2 and TRBJ1-2): EPEVTQTPSHQVTQMGQEVILRCVPISNHLYFYWYRQILGQKVEFLVSFYNNEISEKSEIFDDQFSVERPDGSNFTLKIRSTKLEDSAMYFCASSVGGEGYGYTFGSGTRLTVV.

J is TRBJ2-1 and V is TRBV11-3, with 13 positions matching TRBD2. The J segment lost 5 bases and the V segment lost 2 bases, leaving 6 bases of the junction unmatched. Germline loops: CDR1 SGHNT, CDR2 YENEEA. CDR3 length: 17 amino acids. In nucleotides, the CDR3 is TGTGCCAGCAGCTTATACACCGGGACTAGCGGGAACAATGAGCAGTTCTTC. Its protein product is CASSLYTGTSGNNEQFF.

V gene TRBV4-1 combines with J gene TRBJ2-2, with TRBD1 matching over 8 bases. V lost 0 bases to trimming and J lost 4 bases; unmatched junction nucleotides: 1. Per the germline V gene, CDR1 is MGHRA and CDR2 is YSYEKL. The CDR3 is made up of 15 amino acids. The CDR3 DNA is TGCGCCAGCAGCCAAGAACAGGGGGTCACCGGGGAGCTGTTTTTT. This gives the protein CASSQEQGVTGELFF.

The V call is TRBV28, the J call TRBJ2-1; the match to TRBD2 covers 11 bases. V lost 5 bases to trimming and J lost 12 bases; unmatched junction nucleotides: 9. Looked up from germline, CDR1 is MDHEN and CDR2 is SYDVKM. CDR3 size: 14 residues. As DNA, the CDR3 is TGTGCCAGCAGTCCGGGACTAGCGGTGTTCCTGCAGTTCTTC. Translating gives CASSPGLAVFLQFF.

This clone was counted between two and nine times. The V and J genes are TRBV7-8 and TRBJ1-2; possible D gene TRBD1, 6 bases. Germline V lookup: CDR1 SGHVS, CDR2 FQNEAQ. The CDR3 is 15 residues long. V lost 3 bases to trimming and J lost 3 bases, with 14 bases between them. CDR3 sequence reads: CASSLGGGSHYGYTF. The CDR3 region has the DNA TGTGCCAGCAGCTTGGGGGGGGGCAGCCACTATGGCTACACCTTC.

Only one count was recorded for this clone. The J gene is TRBJ2-3, the V gene TRBV29-1; 12 bases align to TRBD2. The germline gives CDR1 SQVTM, CDR2 ANQGSEA. The CDR3 runs 14 residues. V trimming: 6 bases; J trimming: 3 bases; junction bases outside the gene matches: 4. The DNA for the CDR3 is TGCAGCGTCTCCACTAGCGGGAGGACAGATACGCAGTATTTT. Its protein product is CSVSTSGRTDTQYF.

The chain couples TRBV5-1 to TRBJ2-1, with a tentative D call TRBD1 (5 bases). Germline V gene sequence: CDR1 SGHRS, CDR2 YFSETQ. Trimming pared 2 bases from V and 4 bases from J, leaving 10 bases between. The CDR3 length is 14 residues. The CDR3 sequence: CASSLQEGYNEQFF. The CDR3 nucleotides read TGCGCCAGCAGCTTACAGGAAGGATACAATGAGCAGTTCTTC.

The CDR3 DNA follows: TGTGCCACCAAACGGGAGGACGAGCAGTACTTC. Translating it yields CATKREDEQYF. The chain recombines TRBV18 with TRBJ2-7; 7 positions agree with TRBD2. The V gene's germline CDR1 is KGHSH and CDR2 LQKENI. This CDR3 contains 11 residues. Losses at the gene ends were 10 bases for V and 5 bases for J; bases not matched to a gene: 5.

Turning to this clone: This CDR3 is also generated by other DNA sequences in the sample. V gene TRBV4-1 combines with J gene TRBJ2-7, with 7 bases fitting TRBD1. This CDR3 has 16 amino acids. Trimming cost V 0 bases and J 2 bases; bases outside gene matches: 7. Germline CDR1 is MGHRA and CDR2 is YSYEKL. DNA for the CDR3: TGCGCCAGCAGCCAAGACCCCCAGGGGGTTACCTACGAGCAGTACTTC. Encoded protein: CASSQDPQGVTYEQYF.

The chain has TRBV7-9 and TRBJ2-1; 8 bases fit TRBD2. Unmatched junction bases numbered 8, after V lost 11 bases and J lost 8 bases. The CDR3 has 12 residues. Germline-derived CDR1 and CDR2 are SEHNR and FQNEAQ (reference sequence). The DNA for the CDR3 is TGTGCCGTAGTTGGACTAGCTTATGAGCAGTTCTTC. Residues: CAVVGLAYEQFF.

The V gene is TRBV19, the J gene TRBJ2-1; 8 nucleotides match TRBD2. In germline, CDR1 is LNHDA, CDR2 SQIVND (reference sequence). The CDR3 runs to 15 residues. The V and J ends lost 3 bases and 4 bases, in that order; junction bases with no gene match: 5. CDR3 in amino acids: CASSMPSGGYNEQFF. CDR3 nucleotides: TGTGCCAGTAGTATGCCCAGCGGGGGATACAATGAGCAGTTCTTC.

The chain has TRBV5-1 and TRBJ1-1; possibly TRBD1 for D (5 bases). The CDR3 has 14 amino acids. V lost 4 bases and J 1 base, leaving 11 bases between the germline ends. Germline V gene sequence: CDR1 SGHRS, CDR2 YFSETQ. CDR3 sequence (DNA): TGCGCCAGCAGCCCGGACACTCAGAACACTGAAGCTTTCTTT. Its protein is CASSPDTQNTEAFF. The full variable domain, rest sourced from reference TRBV5-1 and TRBJ1-1, is KAGVTQTPRYLIKTRGQQVTLSCSPISGHRSVSWYQQTPGQGLQFLFEYFSETQRNKGNFPGRFSGRQFSNSRSEMNVSTLELGDSALYLCASSPDTQNTEAFFGQGTRLTVV.

V is TRBV6-2 or TRBV6-3 and J is TRBJ2-1; TRBD2 is a possible D gene (6 bases). Deletions cut 2 bases from V and 1 base from J, with 6 bases between. This CDR3 region has 14 residues. Germline CDR1 and CDR2: MNHEY and SVGEGT. The CDR3 spells CASSYGGSYNEQFF. The CDR3 nucleotides read TGTGCCAGCAGTTACGGGGGGTCCTACAATGAGCAGTTCTTC.

The chain combines TRBV7-2 with TRBJ2-3; D perhaps matches TRBD1 (6 bases). Germline V gene sequence: CDR1 SGHTA, CDR2 FQGNSA. Between the trimmed V and J ends, which lost 1 base and 4 bases, there was a span of 12 bases. CDR3 length equals 15 residues. CDR3 sequence reads: CASSLGPTGSDTQYF. The CDR3 DNA follows: TGTGCCAGCAGCTTAGGCCCGACAGGCTCAGATACGCAGTATTTT.

This clone occurred a few times. The V and J genes are TRBV4-3 and TRBJ1-6; D might be TRBD1 (6 bases). The V end lost 2 bases, the J end lost 10 bases, and 12 bases lay between the germline ends. The germline gives CDR1 LGHNA, CDR2 YSLEER. The CDR3 is 14 residues long. The CDR3 region is CASSQHGRGSPLHF. DNA of the CDR3: TGCGCCAGCAGCCAACACGGCAGGGGCTCACCCCTCCACTTT.